Below, 3 T cell receptor beta chains from the same sample are listed, as sequenced in a study of blood T cell repertoires in COVID-19. Clones were read by immunoSEQ multiplex PCR, and TCRdb kept only the in-frame ones, dropping some. Of hundreds of thousands of clones listed, more than 70% are singletons. The sample taken for sequencing was peripheral blood. These receptors were collected from a woman of 80 years or more with COVID-19, enrolled during active disease.

The chain recombines TRBV2 with TRBJ2-7, with TRBD2 as a possible D gene (6 bases). The CDR3 consists of 12 residues. V shed 6 bases and J shed 4 bases, with 10 bases lying between them. The germline gives CDR1 SNHLY, CDR2 FYNNEI. CDR3: CASRGRGYEQYF. The DNA of the CDR3 is TGTGCCAGCAGGGGCCGGGGGTACGAGCAGTACTTC. The whole variable domain, remainder taken from reference TRBV2 and TRBJ2-7, is EPEVTQTPSHQVTQMGQEVILRCVPISNHLYFYWYRQILGQKVEFLVSFYNNEISEKSEIFDDQFSVERPDGSNFTLKIRSTKLEDSAMYFCASRGRGYEQYFGPGTRLTVT.

The chain combines TRBV4-1 with TRBJ1-5; weak D call: TRBD1 (5 bases). The CDR3 extends over 17 amino acids. Germline CDR1 MGHRA, CDR2 YSYEKL. With 2 bases removed from V and 1 base from J, the gap between germline ends came to 15 bases. This chain's CDR3 is CASSQIGFGGSNQPQHF. The CDR3 bases are TGCGCCAGCAGCCAAATAGGGTTTGGGGGGAGCAATCAGCCCCAGCATTTT.

The CDR3: CATSDSRVATDTQYF. The CDR3 bases are TGTGCCACCAGTGATAGTCGTGTAGCCACAGATACGCAGTATTTT. The chain links TRBV24-1 to TRBJ2-3, with D unresolved. Germline lookup yields CDR1 KGHDR and CDR2 SFDVKD. The V end lost 3 bases, the J end lost 2 bases, and 11 bases lay between the germline ends. This CDR3 is built from 15 residues.